This TCR beta chain was identified in a study of cytomegalovirus exposure and HLA in healthy donors (dated by TCRdb to 2015 to 2018). For the study in its entirety: According to an earlier analysis of a few hundred of the donors, about 190 million T cells yielded 117 million unique TCR beta sequences and about 300 Gb of sequence data. An early release that covered about 600 HLA-typed donors contained approximately 300 gigabases of sequencing data and tens of millions of unique TCR sequences. Of the 350 to 450 genotyped donors, less than 90% were placed in the genetic ancestry cluster associated with self-reported Caucasian donors. The study aimed to test whether signatures of past pathogen exposure could be identified by cataloging public T cell receptors. The study used immunosequencing to profile the T cell repertoires of more than 650 subjects and linked those repertoires to cytomegalovirus serostatus. Besides the first cohort of approximately 710 subjects, a separate validation cohort made up of over 100 different subjects was used. The study combined high-throughput TCR immunosequencing, statistical association of individual TCRs with disease status, and machine learning to predict cytomegalovirus infection status. A later analysis re-examined previously published TCR beta repertoires from 600 to 700 donors and added high-resolution HLA genotyping to investigate patterns of TCR occurrence. Rather than drawing on any new phenotypic data, the later analysis identified candidate immune exposures from TCR beta sequences and the way those sequences occurred across donors. An earlier analysis of some 500 of the donors used high-throughput TCR beta sequencing to judge whether each TCR beta V gene segment behaved as functional or pseudogenic. Donor age, sex, ethnicity and CMV serostatus were compiled together with the repertoire data. A later genetic analysis took genome-wide SNP genotypes for about 65% of the 666 donors and used that subset as a discovery cohort. All discovery cohort repertoires had been generated on a single sequencing platform. HLA typing covered class I and class II loci at four-digit resolution. Typing coverage differed by locus: A, B, C, DRB1 and DQB1 were typed in about 620-640 donors, DQA1 in about 560, DPA1 in 600 to 610, and DPB1 in approximately 450. About 5 DR-DQ haplotypes were handled as single units for association and clustering, since linkage in the cohort was strong. Among some 410 genotyped donors of the cohort, an average of approximately 240,000 unique TCR beta nucleotide sequences was sequenced per donor, of which approximately 19% were non-productive. Paper-wide results and their limitations: In a later analysis, TCR association rates were found to vary across HLA loci, with the most associated TCRs seen for DRB1 alleles and the fewest for HLA-C alleles. Most CMV-associated TCR beta chains appeared to be HLA-restricted in a later analysis, and the HLA associations seemed to be driven largely by CMV exposure. A further reported finding was that TCR beta sequences accurately predicted the HLA-A and HLA-B alleles for most subjects in the first cohort. The study gave a list of about 170 TCR beta chains associated with cytomegalovirus. A cluster of highly shared sequence variants was judged likely to represent a technical artifact of the sequencing pipeline. Three of the identified cytomegalovirus-associated TCR beta chains were confirmed in vitro to be specific for cytomegalovirus antigens. Because the 87-base-pair reads could not distinguish some IMGT-functional V segments, including TRBV6-2 and TRBV6-3, those segments were excluded. A later analysis found that HLA-associated TCR beta chains were more clonally expanded and had lower generation probabilities than equally common non-associated chains. Only TCR beta chains were sequenced in this cohort, and the absence of alpha or paired-chain data limited detectable features. Specific HLA alleles were associated with 16,951 TCR beta sequences at a false discovery rate of 0.05 in a later analysis. HLA typing was unavailable for some donors at each locus, so association tests used only the typed subset. Linkage disequilibrium might explain the correlated functional status among segregating V segments, but an unknown experimental factor could not be ruled out. In a later analysis, several top co-occurrence clusters were reported to appear linked to parvovirus B19, influenza, CMV and Epstein-Barr virus. V-gene and J-gene trimming of TCR beta chains was associated with a missense DCLRE1C variant in a later genetic analysis, and the association was replicated in an independent cohort. Most TCR sequences were observed very rarely across donors, whereas some public TCRs were present in many individuals. Presence/absence analyses assumed roughly uniform sequencing depth across donors, an assumption that may not hold. The classifier was reported to diagnose cytomegalovirus status with high specificity and sensitivity in both the original and validation cohorts. Strong co-occurrence of HLA alleles, especially DR and DQ, made assigning TCR associations to individual alleles difficult. It was suggested by the authors that the approach could potentially be generalized to other disease states and immunological phenotypes. In an earlier analysis of 500 to 650 of the donors, most TCR beta V segments appeared in productive rearrangements about 87% or about 30% of the time, broadly matching IMGT annotations. In a later genetic analysis, fewer N-insertions in productive TCRs were reported among donors in an Asian-associated ancestry cluster than the roughly 640-donor mean. For the cohort, immune exposure information was limited to CMV serostatus. Because counts were too low, around 18 rarely observed V segments, including chromosome 9 orphons, were left out of the earlier analysis of 587 of the donors.

The cohort consisted of 666 healthy bone marrow donors. At the time of sampling, all cohort members were nominally healthy, though unrecorded immune exposures were likely present. The donor tested CMV seropositive, placing the donor among the roughly 300 seropositive members of the cohort. A peripheral blood sample was collected from each donor, and TCR beta sequencing was performed on peripheral blood mononuclear cells. The Qiagen DNeasy Blood Extraction Kit was used to extract genomic DNA from the blood cell samples. Library construction relied on the immunoSEQ multiplex PCR assay. For the multiplex PCR, a mixture combining 60 forward primers for TCR Vbeta segments and 13 reverse primers for TCR Jbeta segments was used. The CDR3 region of rearranged TCR beta genes was amplified from genomic DNA with a multiplex PCR assay. The Illumina HiSeq System was used to sequence the amplified TCR beta libraries as 87-base-pair reads. Processing in the source paper ran as follows. A later analysis counted approximately 74 million unique TCR beta chains across the 550 to 800 repertoires, and some 11 million of these chains were shared by at least two donors. To remove PCR and sequencing errors, raw reads were error-corrected and collapsed into unique sequences using a nearest-neighbor algorithm that merged closely related sequences. V, D and J gene segments were assigned by aligning CDR3 sequences to IMGT reference sequences. For a sequence to be retained, at least a six-nucleotide match to both a V gene segment and a J gene segment was required. A rearrangement was called productive if the CDR3 had no stop codons and remained in frame with V and J, and every other rearrangement was called non-productive. Following IMGT convention, CDR3 was defined as the stretch from the second conserved V-encoded cysteine to the conserved J-encoded phenylalanine. In an earlier analysis of approximately 500 of the donors, sequences lacking an unambiguous match to a single V gene segment were excluded. In an earlier analysis of some 590 of the donors, a V segment was called functional when productive rearrangements were above 56.7%, and segregating when the standard deviation between donors exceeded 5%. A statistical classification framework was built for diagnosing cytomegalovirus status from the catalog of TCR beta chain sequences. V and J gene assignment, in a later analysis, came from comparing TCR nucleotide sequences with IMGT/GENE-DB human TR gene sequences. A later analysis assigned CDR3 sequences and most-parsimonious VDJ recombination scenarios with the TCRdist pipeline. In a later analysis, each TCR beta chain was defined by its CDR3 amino acid sequence together with its V-gene family, and reads without a unique V-gene family were excluded. To address suspected cross-contamination and a sequencing artifact, a later analysis removed under 600 highly shared, low-generation-probability nucleotide sequences. In a later analysis, a clonal expansion index was calculated for each public chain from normalized within-repertoire ranks of inferred template counts. A later analysis computed generation probabilities with a VDJ recombination model fitted to out-of-frame rearrangements, and checked the results against IGoR. Hypergeometric tests were used in a later analysis to score TCR-TCR, TCR-HLA and TCR-CMV co-occurrence, with a repertoire-size bias correction applied to the TCR pairs. A later analysis estimated false discovery rates by permuting HLA or CMV assignments 20 times. In a later analysis, co-occurring TCRs were grouped using DBSCAN, with TCRdist sequence similarity added in when clustering inside HLA-allele-positive subsets. Repertoires with fewer than 30,000 or more than 120,000 public chains were left out of co-occurrence clustering, as were five repertoires with anomalous nucleotide sharing. TCRdb re-hosts the immuneACCESS table, in-frame sequences only. Its copies lack some clones; in the studies checked, an unresolved V gene accounts for under half of them, and the cause for the rest is not known. That table supplies the V and J calls and clone size; D and trimming were determined from the DNA. The sample includes around 160,000 clones, with roughly three quarters observed a single time. The ten largest clones represent approximately 6.9% of the sample.

This clone has only a few counts. What antigen it recognizes has not been identified. Per-base qualities were not stored, and no clone one base away is much larger. Trimming accounts for 3 bases at V and 4 bases at J, while the number of junction bases matched to no gene is 6. CDR1 and CDR2 were assigned from the germline V gene (reference sequence) as LNHNV and YYDKDF. Including the terminal cysteine and phenylalanine, the CDR3 comprises 16 residues. The entry retains the CDR3 DNA only, 48 bases that are in frame from base 1. The sequence derives from a woman aged 40 to 55 in good health and CMV-seropositive. The chain uses TRBV15 and TRBJ2-4, and TRBD1 aligns with 10 junction nucleotides. The sequenced material came from PBMCs. The sequence in DNA is TGTGCCACCAGCAGGGAGGGACAGGGGAGTAAAAACATTCAGTACTTC. Protein translation: CATSREGQGSKNIQYF.